This T cell receptor (beta chain) was retrieved from a study of response to subunit inactivated influenza vaccine. TCRdb re-called the RT-PCR reads with MiXCR, one entry per CDR3 protein. Here the sample spans some 520,000 distinct CDR3 sequences, approximately 15% being singletons. The CDR3 spans 13 residues. The germline V gene has CDR1 LGHNA and CDR2 YNFKEQ. Trimming removed 1 base from V and 3 bases from J, with 7 bases in between. This receptor was taken from a man aged 45 to 70 who received an inactivated influenza vaccine. This sample comprised CD4+ T cells sorted from PBMCs, obtained around 25 months after vaccination. This chain uses TRBV4-2 with TRBJ2-7; D unclear. CDR3 DNA: TGTGCCAGCAGCCAAGGAAACAACTACGAGCAGTACTTC. It codes for CASSQGNNYEQYF.